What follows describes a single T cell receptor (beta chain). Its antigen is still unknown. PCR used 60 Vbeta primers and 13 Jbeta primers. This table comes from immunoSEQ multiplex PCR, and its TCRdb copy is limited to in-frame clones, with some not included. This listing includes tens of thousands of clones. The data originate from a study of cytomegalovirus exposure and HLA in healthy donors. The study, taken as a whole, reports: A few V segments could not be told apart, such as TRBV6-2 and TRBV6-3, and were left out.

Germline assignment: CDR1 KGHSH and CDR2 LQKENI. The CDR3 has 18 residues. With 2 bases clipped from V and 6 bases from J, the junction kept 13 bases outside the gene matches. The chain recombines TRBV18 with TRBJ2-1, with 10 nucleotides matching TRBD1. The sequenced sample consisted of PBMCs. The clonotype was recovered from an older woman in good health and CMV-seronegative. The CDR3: CASSPLPAGDRGSNEQFF. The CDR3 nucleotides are TGTGCCAGCTCACCATTACCTGCGGGGGACAGGGGATCCAATGAGCAGTTCTTC.